This TCR beta chain was obtained from a study of sequential checkpoint blockade in melanoma. Study-level information: TCRbeta immunosequencing was performed on DNA from roughly 90 pretreatment melanoma tumor samples. Matched biopsies came pretreatment and at week 13 for 20 to 25 patients.

This clone was recorded many times. Repertoires were generated with immunoSEQ multiplex PCR, while TCRdb's copy carries only in-frame clones and drops some. The table has some 3,500 clones, 15% to 20% seen once. Regarding treatment: randomized to nivolumab then ipilimumab (arm A) or the reverse (arm B). The specimen was tumor tissue (inferred from file names), collected from a patient given nivolumab and ipilimumab in sequence. This clonotype originated in a human donor with melanoma.

The CDR3 here is CASSFIGGTGYTF. For the CDR3, the DNA is TGCGCCAGCAGCTTTATAGGGGGTACTGGCTACACCTTC. J is TRBJ1-2 and V is TRBV23-1, with D possibly matching TRBD1 (6 bases). TRBV23-1 is an open reading frame, and its role is uncertain. The V gene lost 6 bases and the J gene lost 7 bases, with 15 bases spanning the gap. The CDR3 is 13 residues long.